This T cell receptor (beta chain) originates from a study of T cells in Graves' hyperthyroidism and ophthalmopathy (dated by TCRdb to about 2019). Some background on the complete study: Peripheral blood was sampled at the time of initial diagnosis, prior to any treatment. TCR V-J signatures able to tell the groups apart were searched for in a discovery cohort of 90 to 100 patients, of whom roughly 42 had Graves' ophthalmopathy and roughly 58 had stable Graves' hyperthyroidism. For training and testing, the 100 or so patients in the discovery cohort were randomly divided in a 7:3 ratio. Once sampling was done, hyperthyroidism patients were given methimazole at a starting dose of 30 mg daily, whereas ophthalmopathy patients were given high-dose intravenous methylprednisolone. In several Graves' hyperthyroidism patients, the study also compared T-cell repertoires from thyroid tissue with T-cell repertoires from blood. The paper reports TCR Vbeta CDR3 sequencing of 140 or so peripheral blood samples: over 40 ophthalmopathy, under 80 hyperthyroidism and some 17 progressor patients. Prospective prediction of ophthalmopathy was tested in an independent validation cohort of under 20 hyperthyroidism patients and some 17 patients who later progressed to ophthalmopathy. Results the study describes overall, beyond this receptor: In validation, the model predicted progression to ophthalmopathy a median of around six months before onset, with over 55% sensitivity and about 72% specificity. Most expanded thyroid clonotypes (frequency above 0.001) were also detected in blood, suggesting blood repertoires may reflect thyroid immune responses. Sample size was not statistically predetermined, and investigators were not blinded to group allocation. In cross-validation, a model built on a 13 V-J signature told ophthalmopathy apart from stable hyperthyroidism with 85% to 90% sensitivity and roughly 82% specificity, and in testing the same model reached 80%/75%.

In the ophthalmopathy patients, disease was moderately to severely active, with a Clinical Activity Score of 3 or more, a NOSPECS grade of 4 or more, and a duration of less than 3 months. Patients with uncontrolled infections, other autoimmune diseases, pregnancy or lactation were excluded. Diagnoses relied on clinical symptoms, serum thyroxine and TRAb, thyroid ultrasound and orbital computed tomography. Ficoll-Paque density gradient centrifugation was used to isolate PBMCs from approximately 10 ml of fresh peripheral blood. Total RNA was extracted with Trizol reagent, and quality was checked on an Agilent 2100 Bioanalyzer. TCR beta CDR3 regions were amplified from RNA transcripts. The TCR CDR3 was subjected to a first round of RT-PCR using the HTBI primer set and the Qiagen OneStep RT-PCR kit. Libraries were constructed in a second round of multiplex PCR, after which size selection and purification were carried out. The libraries were sequenced on an Illumina HiSeq2000 using paired-end 100 bp reads. The published analysis was carried out like this. Raw data were processed with SOAPnuke, discarding reads with adapters, uncalled bases, mean Phred below 15, or no exact constant-primer or identifier match. High-quality paired reads were merged with COPE v1.2.5, and unique nucleotide sequences were defined as clonotypes. MiTCR v1.1 was used to align clonotypes to the IMGT TRBV, TRBD and TRBJ reference segments. The analysis was restricted to V-J combinations with a frequency above 0.0001, which together covered 99.2% of the repertoires. A TCS score was defined as the ratio of F50 (clonal expansion) to E x V (chaos), with BLOSUM62-based TCRdist applied between CDR3 peptides within each V-J. Welch's t-statistics and random forest reduced roughly 540 V-J features to 13, which were used in a naive Bayes classifier (R e1071). TCRdb cleaned the public reads at Q25 with fastp, built clones with MiXCR and kept in-frame beta chains. Each entry is one CDR3 protein sequence, shown with its most common DNA and genes. None of the V and J calls come from the authors' own analysis; TCRdb made them. The sample records about 530,000 distinct CDR3 sequences, 15% to 20% of which are singletons. The ten top clones hold under 20% of the sample.

The CDR3 runs 16 amino acids, cysteine and phenylalanine included. The entry retains the CDR3 DNA only, 48 bases that are in frame from base 1. CDR1 and CDR2 were assigned from the germline V gene as KGHSH and LQKENI. V is clipped by 6 bases and J by 3 bases, and the sequence between their germline boundaries is 20 bases long. This clonotype was observed many times. No cognate antigen has been identified for it. It has no much larger one-base neighbor in the sample; base qualities were not kept. This clonotype originated in a woman under 30 with Graves' ophthalmopathy. This receptor chain uses TRBV18 and TRBJ1-1; a tentative D match to TRBD1 spans 5 bases. Specimen: blood. The nucleotide sequence is TGTGCCAGCTCGCTGAGGGGAGCTCAAGGGTACACTGAAGCTTTCTTT. Its amino acids are CASSLRGAQGYTEAFF. Reference TRBV18 and TRBJ1-1 genes cover what lies past the CDR3, so the full variable domain is NAGVMQNPRHLVRRRGQEARLRCSPMKGHSHVYWYRQLPEEGLKFMVYLQKENIIDESGMPKERFSAEFPKEGPSILRIQQVVRGDSAAYFCASSLRGAQGYTEAFFGQGTRLTVV.